Listed below are T cell receptor beta chains from one sample, sequenced in a study of blood T cell repertoires in COVID-19. Repertoires were generated with immunoSEQ multiplex PCR, while TCRdb's copy carries only in-frame clones and drops some. The table lists approximately 200,000 clones, about 91% of them singletons, with around 10% in the top ten. What was sequenced was PBMCs or T cells enriched from blood (not recorded which). The source of these receptors is a man between 18 and 35 years old with acute COVID-19. The CDR3 runs from the conserved cysteine through the conserved F or W. Each record gives: J gene, V gene, clone size, D gene, CDR3 length, CDR3 protein, CDR3 DNA. The D gene is left open where the match is weak. Expanded clones get a size class; other rows say once, few or many, or leave the size out.

TRBJ2-7	TRBV5-1	-	-	14	CASSPDEGSYEQYF	TGCGCCAGCAGCCCGGATGAGGGATCCTACGAGCAGTACTTC
TRBJ2-7	TRBV2	-	TRBD2	15	CASRETSGDSYEQYF	TGTGCCAGCAGAGAGACTAGCGGTGACTCCTACGAGCAGTACTTC
TRBJ2-2	TRBV6-1	few	TRBD2	15	CASSEPGRVAGELFF	TGTGCCAGCAGTGAGCCAGGGAGGGTAGCCGGGGAGCTGTTTTTT
TRBJ1-2	TRBV19	-	TRBD1	12	CASSTGGDGYTF	TGTGCCAGTAGTACAGGGGGCGATGGCTACACCTTC
TRBJ1-1	TRBV29-1	once	TRBD1	11	CSAPGQGEAFF	TGCAGCGCCCCGGGACAGGGGGAAGCTTTCTTT
TRBJ2-6	TRBV19	-	-	15	CASSIGASGANVLTF	TGTGCCAGTAGTATAGGAGCCTCTGGGGCCAACGTCCTGACTTTC
TRBJ1-6	TRBV6-5	once	-	13	CASMEQGSSPLHF	TGTGCCAGCATGGAGCAGGGGAGTTCACCCCTCCACTTT
TRBJ2-7	TRBV7-2	-	-	13	CASSASGSYEQYF	TGTGCCAGCAGCGCCTCGGGCTCCTACGAGCAGTACTTC
TRBJ2-7	TRBV7-3	few	-	14	CASSPWSGAYEQYF	TGTGCCAGCAGCCCATGGTCGGGGGCCTACGAGCAGTACTTC
TRBJ2-5	TRBV27	-	TRBD1	13	CASSSTGEETQYF	TGTGCCAGCAGTTCGACAGGGGAAGAGACCCAGTACTTC
TRBJ2-1	TRBV5-1	-	TRBD2	15	CASSPGTREVDEQFF	TGCGCCAGCAGTCCCGGGACTAGAGAGGTCGATGAGCAGTTCTTC
TRBJ2-7	TRBV25-1	-	TRBD1	14	CASRPGQGTYEQYF	TGTGCCAGCAGACCGGGACAGGGGACCTACGAGCAGTACTTC
TRBJ2-7	TRBV5-1	once	TRBD1	14	CASSPGTGIYEQYF	TGCGCCAGCAGTCCTGGGACAGGGATTTACGAGCAGTACTTC
TRBJ2-5	TRBV6-5	many	TRBD1	15	CASSYSDGRGKTQYF	TGTGCCAGCAGTTACTCGGACGGCAGGGGGAAGACCCAGTACTTC
TRBJ1-2	TRBV28	-	-	16	CASSLDSTRAGGGYTF	TGTGCCAGCAGTTTAGACTCTACCAGGGCGGGAGGCGGCTACACCTTC
TRBJ1-1	TRBV2	-	-	14	CASSYSDRDTEAFF	TGTGCCAGCAGTTATTCGGACAGAGACACTGAAGCTTTCTTT
TRBJ1-4	TRBV28	once	TRBD1	15	CASSERGGGLEKLFF	TGTGCCAGCAGTGAACGAGGGGGCGGGCTTGAAAAACTGTTTTTT
TRBJ2-2	TRBV6-5	-	TRBD1	16	CASSYSGQGAAGELFF	TGTGCCAGCAGTTACTCAGGGCAGGGGGCCGCCGGGGAGCTGTTTTTT
TRBJ2-3	TRBV6-6	-	TRBD1	15	CASKGQGGATDTQYF	TGTGCCAGCAAGGGACAGGGGGGCGCCACAGATACGCAGTATTTT
TRBJ2-2	TRBV29-1	-	-	13	CSVELTGPGELFF	TGCAGCGTCGAATTAACAGGGCCCGGGGAGCTGTTTTTT
TRBJ2-7	TRBV28	-	-	16	CASSFSLDFGSYEQYF	TGTGCCAGCAGTTTTTCCTTAGATTTTGGCTCCTACGAGCAGTACTTC
TRBJ1-4	TRBV3-1/TRBV3-2	-	-	13	CASSQDFGARLCF	TGTGCCAGCAGCCAAGATTTTGGCGCCAGACTATGTTTT
TRBJ1-1	TRBV24-1	-	-	14	CATSDTGSNTEAFF	TGTGCCACCAGTGATACAGGCTCGAACACTGAAGCTTTCTTT
TRBJ1-6	TRBV5-1	few	-	16	CASSFRQFAYNSPLHF	TGCGCCAGCAGCTTCCGACAGTTTGCCTATAATTCACCCCTCCACTTT
TRBJ1-6	TRBV3-1/TRBV3-2	-	-	16	CASSPLPGGPNSPLHF	TGTGCCAGCAGCCCCCTTCCGGGCGGGCCCAATTCACCCCTCCACTTT
TRBJ2-1	TRBV6-5	-	TRBD2	16	CASSYMGGSSYNEQFF	TGTGCCAGCAGCTACATGGGCGGGAGCTCCTACAATGAGCAGTTCTTC
TRBJ1-4	TRBV5-1	-	TRBD1	14	CASSSRQGGEKLFF	TGCGCCAGCAGCTCGCGACAGGGTGGTGAAAAACTGTTTTTT
TRBJ1-1	TRBV4-3	-	TRBD1	13	CASSQTGYTEAFF	TGCGCCAGCAGCCAGACAGGGTACACTGAAGCTTTCTTT
TRBJ2-2	TRBV19	-	-	16	CASSGWRLDRAGELFF	TGTGCCAGCTCTGGGTGGCGACTAGACAGGGCCGGGGAGCTGTTTTTT
TRBJ2-1	TRBV7-3	-	TRBD1	15	CASSFLGQGQSEQFF	TGTGCCAGCAGCTTTCTAGGACAGGGTCAGAGTGAGCAGTTCTTC
TRBJ2-3	TRBV5-6	-	-	13	CASSVSGPDTQYF	TGTGCCAGCAGCGTTAGCGGACCCGATACGCAGTATTTT
TRBJ2-7	TRBV11-2	-	TRBD2	15	CASSGTSGRMNEQYF	TGTGCCAGCAGCGGGACTAGCGGGAGGATGAACGAGCAGTACTTC
TRBJ2-4	TRBV3-1/TRBV3-2	-	-	12	CASSSPGNIQYF	TGTGCCAGCAGCTCCCCAGGGAACATTCAGTACTTC
TRBJ2-5	TRBV7-9	-	TRBD2	15	CASGIGTSVQETQYF	TGTGCCAGCGGGATCGGGACTAGCGTTCAAGAGACCCAGTACTTC
TRBJ1-1	TRBV6-5	-	TRBD1	13	CASRRTGATEAFF	TGTGCCAGCAGAAGGACAGGGGCCACTGAAGCTTTCTTT
TRBJ1-6	TRBV4-1	-	-	14	CASSPPGEVWPLHF	TGCGCCAGCAGCCCCCCTGGGGAGGTGTGGCCCCTCCACTTT
TRBJ2-1	TRBV7-6	-	-	14	CASSRRGGQDEQFF	TGTGCCAGCAGCAGGAGGGGGGGGCAAGATGAGCAGTTCTTC
TRBJ2-7	TRBV5-1	once	TRBD2	14	CASSLSGMPYEQYF	TGCGCCAGCAGCTTGAGCGGGATGCCCTACGAGCAGTACTTC
TRBJ2-2	TRBV30	-	-	13	CAVRDSNTGELFF	TGTGCCGTCAGGGACTCAAACACCGGGGAGCTGTTTTTT
TRBJ2-5	TRBV27	-	-	13	CASSLSLQETQYF	TGTGCCAGCAGTTTGTCTCTCCAAGAGACCCAGTACTTC
TRBJ2-7	TRBV14	-	-	14	CASSLQARVYEQYF	TGTGCCAGCAGCCTACAGGCTAGGGTCTACGAGCAGTACTTC
TRBJ1-2	TRBV24-1	once	-	13	CATSATALWGYTF	TGTGCCACCAGTGCGACAGCTCTTTGGGGCTACACCTTC
TRBJ2-5	TRBV7-9	-	-	13	CASSLEGFETQYF	TGTGCCAGCAGCTTAGAGGGGTTTGAGACCCAGTACTTC
TRBJ1-5	TRBV19	-	-	17	CASSIPLSWARNQPQHF	TGTGCCAGTAGTATCCCGTTGAGTTGGGCCCGGAATCAGCCCCAGCATTTT
TRBJ2-1	TRBV19	-	TRBD2	16	CASSPTFSGGSNEQFF	TGTGCCAGTAGTCCCACCTTCTCGGGAGGGTCCAATGAGCAGTTCTTC
TRBJ2-7	TRBV4-1	-	TRBD2	15	CASSPPGLGTYEQYF	TGCGCCAGCAGCCCACCGGGACTAGGTACATACGAGCAGTACTTC
TRBJ2-7	TRBV7-8	-	TRBD2	14	CATEGLAGVNEQYF	TGTGCCACCGAGGGACTAGCGGGAGTTAACGAGCAGTACTTC
TRBJ2-7	TRBV29-1	-	TRBD1	15	CSVVIGQGYTYEQYF	TGCAGCGTTGTGATCGGACAGGGTTATACCTACGAGCAGTACTTC